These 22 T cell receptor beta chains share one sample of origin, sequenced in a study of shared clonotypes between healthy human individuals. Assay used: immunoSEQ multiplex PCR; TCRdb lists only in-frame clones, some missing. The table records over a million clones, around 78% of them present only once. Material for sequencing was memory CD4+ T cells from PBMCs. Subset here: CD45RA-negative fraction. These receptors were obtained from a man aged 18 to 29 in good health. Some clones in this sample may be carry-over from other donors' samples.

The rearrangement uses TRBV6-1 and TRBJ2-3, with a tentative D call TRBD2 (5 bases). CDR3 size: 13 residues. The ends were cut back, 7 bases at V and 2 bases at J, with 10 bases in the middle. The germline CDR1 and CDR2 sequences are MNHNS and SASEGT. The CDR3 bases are TGTGCCAGCAATTCGGGATACACAGATACGCAGTATTTT. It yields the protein CASNSGYTDTQYF.

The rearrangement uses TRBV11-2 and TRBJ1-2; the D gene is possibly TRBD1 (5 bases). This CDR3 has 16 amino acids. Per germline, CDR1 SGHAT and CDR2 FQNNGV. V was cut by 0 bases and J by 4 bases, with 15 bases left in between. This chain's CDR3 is CASSLDRGALGYGYTF. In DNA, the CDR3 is TGTGCCAGCAGCTTAGATAGAGGGGCCCTCGGCTATGGCTACACCTTC.

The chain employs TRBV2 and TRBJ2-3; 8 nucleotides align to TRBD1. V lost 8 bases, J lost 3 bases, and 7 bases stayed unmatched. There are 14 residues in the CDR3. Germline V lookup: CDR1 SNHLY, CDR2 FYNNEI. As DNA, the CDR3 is TGTGCCAGCCAGGCGGACAGGGATACAGATACGCAGTATTTT. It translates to CASQADRDTDTQYF.

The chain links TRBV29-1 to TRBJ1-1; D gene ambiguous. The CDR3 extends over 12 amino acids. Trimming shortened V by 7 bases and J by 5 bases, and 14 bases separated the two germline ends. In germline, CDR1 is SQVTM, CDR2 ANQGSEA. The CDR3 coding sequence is TGCAGCGCTACATCCCTTTTGACTGAAGCTTTCTTT. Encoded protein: CSATSLLTEAFF.

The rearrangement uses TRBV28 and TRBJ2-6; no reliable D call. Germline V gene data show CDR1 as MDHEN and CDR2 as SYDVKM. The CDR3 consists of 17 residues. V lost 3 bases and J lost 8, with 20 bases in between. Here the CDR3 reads CASSFTHPVGTTNVLTF. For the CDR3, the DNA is TGTGCCAGCAGTTTTACTCACCCGGTTGGAACGACCAACGTCCTGACTTTC.

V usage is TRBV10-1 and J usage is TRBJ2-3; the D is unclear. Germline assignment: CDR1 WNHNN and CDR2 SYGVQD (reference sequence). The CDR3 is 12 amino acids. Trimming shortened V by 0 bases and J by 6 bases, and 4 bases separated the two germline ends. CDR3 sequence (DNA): TGCGCCAGCAGTGAGTCGGGGGATACGCAGTATTTT. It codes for CASSESGDTQYF.

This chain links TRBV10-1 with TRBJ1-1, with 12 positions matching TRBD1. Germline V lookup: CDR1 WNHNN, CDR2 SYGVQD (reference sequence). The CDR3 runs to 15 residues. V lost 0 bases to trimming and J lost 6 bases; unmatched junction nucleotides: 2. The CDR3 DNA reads TGCGCCAGCAGTGAGTCGGGACAGGGGGCCCCTGAAGCTTTCTTT. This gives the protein CASSESGQGAPEAFF.

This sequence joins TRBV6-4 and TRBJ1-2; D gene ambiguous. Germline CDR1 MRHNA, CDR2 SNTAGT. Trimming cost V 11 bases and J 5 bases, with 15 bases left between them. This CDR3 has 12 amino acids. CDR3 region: CAPLPVSYGYTF. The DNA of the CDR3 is TGTGCCCCCTTACCCGTGTCGTATGGCTACACCTTC.

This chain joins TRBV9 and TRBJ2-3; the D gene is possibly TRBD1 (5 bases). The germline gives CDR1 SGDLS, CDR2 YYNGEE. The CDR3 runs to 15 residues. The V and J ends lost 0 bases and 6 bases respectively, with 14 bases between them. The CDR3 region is CASSVEGNPRDTQYF. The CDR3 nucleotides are TGTGCCAGCAGCGTAGAGGGGAACCCAAGGGATACGCAGTATTTT.

Written as DNA, the CDR3 is TGTGCCAGCAGCAGTAAGACAGGGGAGGACACTGAAGCTTTCTTT. Translation: CASSSKTGEDTEAFF. The gene calls are TRBV5-4 and TRBJ1-1; TRBD1 matches at 8 bases. The length of the CDR3 is 15 residues. CDR1 and CDR2 from the germline V gene are SGHNT and YYREEE (reference sequence). The trim removed 4 bases at V and 3 bases at J, leaving 8 bases unmatched. The full variable domain, completed using reference TRBV5-4 and TRBJ1-1, is ETGVTQSPTHLIKTRGQQVTLRCSSQSGHNTVSWYQQALGQGPQFIFQYYREEENGRGNFPPRFSGLQFPNYSSELNVNALELDDSALYLCASSSKTGEDTEAFFGQGTRLTVV.

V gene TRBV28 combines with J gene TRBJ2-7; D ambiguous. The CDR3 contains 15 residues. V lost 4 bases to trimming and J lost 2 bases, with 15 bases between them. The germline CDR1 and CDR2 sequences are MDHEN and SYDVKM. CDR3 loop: CASSSGSGGPYEQYF. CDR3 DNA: TGTGCCAGCAGTTCTGGGTCCGGCGGCCCCTACGAGCAGTACTTC.

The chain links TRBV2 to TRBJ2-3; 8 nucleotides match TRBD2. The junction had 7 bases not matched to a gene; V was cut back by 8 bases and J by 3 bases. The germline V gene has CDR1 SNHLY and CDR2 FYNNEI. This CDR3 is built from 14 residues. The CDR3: CASVRTSRTDTQYF. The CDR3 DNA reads TGTGCCAGCGTACGGACTAGCAGGACAGATACGCAGTATTTT.

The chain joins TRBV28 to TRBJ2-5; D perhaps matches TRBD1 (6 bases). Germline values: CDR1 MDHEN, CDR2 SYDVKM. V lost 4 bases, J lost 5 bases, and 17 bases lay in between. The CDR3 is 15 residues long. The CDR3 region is CASSSARRGLETQYF. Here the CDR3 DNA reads TGTGCCAGCAGTTCGGCCCGCAGGGGTTTGGAGACCCAGTACTTC.

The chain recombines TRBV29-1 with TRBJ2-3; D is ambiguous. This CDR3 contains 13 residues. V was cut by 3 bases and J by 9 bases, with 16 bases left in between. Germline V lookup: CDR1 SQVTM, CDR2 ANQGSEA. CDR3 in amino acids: CSVESAIGVTQYF. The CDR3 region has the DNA TGCAGCGTTGAGTCGGCCATTGGCGTGACGCAGTATTTT.

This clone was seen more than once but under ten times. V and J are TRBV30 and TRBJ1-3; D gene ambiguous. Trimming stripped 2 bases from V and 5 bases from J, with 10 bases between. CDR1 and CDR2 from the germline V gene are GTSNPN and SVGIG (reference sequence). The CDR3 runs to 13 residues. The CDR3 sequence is CAWSLERRNTIYF. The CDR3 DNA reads TGTGCCTGGAGTCTTGAGAGGAGAAACACCATATATTTT.

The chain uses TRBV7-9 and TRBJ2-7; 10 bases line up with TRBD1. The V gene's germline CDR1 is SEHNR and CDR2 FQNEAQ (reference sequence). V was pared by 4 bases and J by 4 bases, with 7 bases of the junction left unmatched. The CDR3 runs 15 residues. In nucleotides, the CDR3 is TGTGCCAGCAGCTCCTTCCGGGGACAGGGGTACGAGCAGTACTTC. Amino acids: CASSSFRGQGYEQYF.

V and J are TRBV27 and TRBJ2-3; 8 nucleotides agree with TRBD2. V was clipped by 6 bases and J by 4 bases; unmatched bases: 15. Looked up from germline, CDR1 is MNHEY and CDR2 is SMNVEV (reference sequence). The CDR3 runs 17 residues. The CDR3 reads CASSRSPSGSGSDTQYF. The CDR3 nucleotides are TGTGCCAGCAGCCGCTCCCCCAGCGGGAGTGGCTCAGATACGCAGTATTTT.

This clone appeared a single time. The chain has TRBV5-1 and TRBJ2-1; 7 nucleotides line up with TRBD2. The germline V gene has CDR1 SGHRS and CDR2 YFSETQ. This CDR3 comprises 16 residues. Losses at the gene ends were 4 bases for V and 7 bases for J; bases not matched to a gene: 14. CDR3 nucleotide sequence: TGCGCCAGCAGCCATCCGAGAGGGAGGGTAGGGAATGAGCAGTTCTTC. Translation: CASSHPRGRVGNEQFF.

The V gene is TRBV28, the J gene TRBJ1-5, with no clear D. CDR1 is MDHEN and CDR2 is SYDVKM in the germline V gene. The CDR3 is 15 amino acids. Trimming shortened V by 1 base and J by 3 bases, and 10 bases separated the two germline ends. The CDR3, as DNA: TGTGCCAGCAGTTTATCAGGCGGAAACAATCAGCCCCAGCATTTT. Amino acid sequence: CASSLSGGNNQPQHF. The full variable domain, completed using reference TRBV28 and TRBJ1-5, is DVKVTQSSRYLVKRTGEKVFLECVQDMDHENMFWYRQDPGLGLRLIYFSYDVKMKEKGDIPEGYSVSREKKERFSLILESASTNQTSMYLCASSLSGGNNQPQHFGDGTRLSIL.

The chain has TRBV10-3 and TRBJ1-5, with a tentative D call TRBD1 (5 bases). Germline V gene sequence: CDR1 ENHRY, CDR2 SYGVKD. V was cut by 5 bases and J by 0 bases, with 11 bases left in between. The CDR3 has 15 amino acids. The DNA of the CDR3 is TGTGCCATCAGTCCCGGGACCAATAGCAATCAGCCCCAGCATTTT. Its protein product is CAISPGTNSNQPQHF.

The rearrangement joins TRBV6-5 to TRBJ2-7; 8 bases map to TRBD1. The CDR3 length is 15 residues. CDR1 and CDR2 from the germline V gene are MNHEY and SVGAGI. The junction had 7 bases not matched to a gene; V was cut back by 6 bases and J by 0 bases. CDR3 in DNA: TGTGCCAGCAGGAGACAGGGGCCGGGCTCCTACGAGCAGTACTTC. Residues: CASRRQGPGSYEQYF.

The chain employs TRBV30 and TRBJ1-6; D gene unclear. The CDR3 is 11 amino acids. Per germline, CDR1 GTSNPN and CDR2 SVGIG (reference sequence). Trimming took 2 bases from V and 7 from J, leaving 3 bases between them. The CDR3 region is CAWSTNSPLHF. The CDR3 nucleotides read TGTGCCTGGAGTACCAATTCACCCCTCCACTTT.